The 22 T cell receptor beta chains presented below share a single source sample, sequenced in a study of T cell responses to AZD1222 COVID-19 vaccine. Profiling relied on immunoSEQ multiplex PCR, and the TCRdb table lists in-frame clones only, not all of them. The sample includes about 120,000 clones, 85% to 95% of them seen just once. Sequenced material: peripheral blood, taken on day 0 of AZD1222 vaccination. These TCRs come from an adult in good health.

A remark on this clone: This same CDR3 is encoded by further DNA sequences in the sample. The gene calls are TRBV19 and TRBJ1-4, with D uncertain. Germline V gene sequence: CDR1 LNHDA, CDR2 SQIVND (reference sequence). The germline V and J ends were trimmed by 10 bases and 0 bases, with 12 bases remaining between them. The length of the CDR3 is 14 residues. The CDR3: CATRRVATNEKLFF. CDR3 sequence (DNA): TGTGCCACAAGGAGGGTTGCAACTAATGAAAAACTGTTTTTT.

The chain recombines TRBV24-1 with TRBJ2-1; 11 bases line up with TRBD2. V lost 4 bases and J lost 1; bases outside the gene matches: 2. There are 16 residues in the CDR3. CDR1 and CDR2 from the germline V gene are KGHDR and SFDVKD. The CDR3 DNA reads as TGTGCCACCAGTGAATCTAGCGGGAGGTCCTACAATGAGCAGTTCTTC. This sequence encodes CATSESSGRSYNEQFF.

The chain uses TRBV6-5 and TRBJ2-6; D is ambiguous. CDR1 is MNHEY and CDR2 is SVGAGI in the germline V gene. V was shortened by 7 bases and J by 0 bases, with 7 bases between the two germline ends. The CDR3 runs to 14 residues. The CDR3 DNA follows: TGTGCCAGCATGACGGACTCTGGGGCCAACGTCCTGACTTTC. Translated, it gives CASMTDSGANVLTF.

This chain links TRBV5-1 with TRBJ2-7, with D uncertain. V lost 6 bases to trimming and J lost 2 bases, with 9 bases between them. The germline CDR1 and CDR2 sequences are SGHRS and YFSETQ. This CDR3 spans 12 amino acids. The CDR3, as DNA: TGCGCCAGCAAACAAGGCGCCTACGAGCAGTACTTC. Translating gives CASKQGAYEQYF. Drawing the rest from reference TRBV5-1 and TRBJ2-7, the complete variable domain is KAGVTQTPRYLIKTRGQQVTLSCSPISGHRSVSWYQQTPGQGLQFLFEYFSETQRNKGNFPGRFSGRQFSNSRSEMNVSTLELGDSALYLCASKQGAYEQYFGPGTRLTVT.

V gene TRBV19 combines with J gene TRBJ2-3; 7 bases match TRBD2. Germline V lookup: CDR1 LNHDA, CDR2 SQIVND (reference sequence). The CDR3 has 14 amino acids. V was clipped by 7 bases and J by 1 base; unmatched bases: 5. Here the CDR3 reads CASTVGRGTDTQYF. The DNA for the CDR3 is TGTGCCAGTACGGTTGGGAGGGGCACAGATACGCAGTATTTT.

This rearrangement joins TRBV28 to TRBJ2-5; 7 nucleotides match TRBD1. CDR1 MDHEN and CDR2 SYDVKM come from the germline V gene. The V and J ends lost 6 bases and 4 bases, in that order; junction bases with no gene match: 2. The CDR3 extends over 12 amino acids. CDR3 nucleotide sequence: TGTGCCAGCAGATCAGGGGGAGAGACCCAGTACTTC. It is translated as CASRSGGETQYF. Full variable domain (remainder filled in from reference TRBV28 and TRBJ2-5): DVKVTQSSRYLVKRTGEKVFLECVQDMDHENMFWYRQDPGLGLRLIYFSYDVKMKEKGDIPEGYSVSREKKERFSLILESASTNQTSMYLCASRSGGETQYFGPGTRLLVL.

The genes are TRBV11-2 and TRBJ1-1; perhaps TRBD1 as D (5 bases). This CDR3 comprises 14 residues. In germline, CDR1 is SGHAT, CDR2 FQNNGV. The V gene lost 5 bases and the J gene lost 0 bases, with 10 bases spanning the gap. CDR3 sequence: CASSPRGLNTEAFF. The CDR3, as DNA: TGTGCCAGCAGCCCCCGGGGGTTGAACACTGAAGCTTTCTTT.

This sequence joins TRBV5-1 and TRBJ2-7; possible D gene TRBD2, 6 bases. Trimming cost V 3 bases and J 6 bases, with 10 bases left between them. The CDR3 is made up of 12 amino acids. Germline assignment: CDR1 SGHRS and CDR2 YFSETQ. The CDR3 DNA reads TGCGCCAGCAGCTCCGGGACTTTCGAGCAGTACTTC. Translating it yields CASSSGTFEQYF.

The CDR3 loop reads CASSWGGSVSNEQYF. The DNA for the CDR3 is TGCGCCAGCAGCTGGGGCGGGAGTGTCAGCAACGAGCAGTACTTC. The rearrangement joins TRBV5-1 to TRBJ2-7; 7 bases are a match to TRBD2. The V and J ends lost 3 bases and 5 bases, in that order; junction bases with no gene match: 11. The germline V gene encodes CDR1 SGHRS and CDR2 YFSETQ. This CDR3 contains 15 residues.

The genes are TRBV3-1 (or the pseudogene TRBV3-2) and TRBJ2-1; maybe TRBD1 (5 bases). Germline assignment: CDR1 LGHDT and CDR2 YNNKEL (reference sequence). Trimming took 1 base from V and 4 from J, leaving 17 bases between them. The CDR3 has 17 residues. The CDR3 reads CASSQGLRPREYNEQFF. DNA for the CDR3: TGTGCCAGCAGCCAAGGCTTAAGGCCCAGGGAATACAATGAGCAGTTCTTC.

The chain recombines TRBV27 with TRBJ2-2, with D perhaps matching TRBD2 (7 bases). V shed 8 bases and J shed 0 bases, with 10 bases lying between them. CDR3 length: 14 residues. Germline loops: CDR1 MNHEY, CDR2 SMNVEV (reference sequence). The CDR3 loop is CASYGGPNTGELFF. The CDR3 nucleotides read TGTGCCAGCTACGGGGGGCCGAACACCGGGGAGCTGTTTTTT.

The CDR3 DNA reads TGTGCCACCAGTGATCTGCATTTGAGGACAGGGGAAGGACAGCCCCAGCATTTT. Its translation: CATSDLHLRTGEGQPQHF. The chain employs TRBV24-1 and TRBJ1-5; 9 bases align to TRBD1. Unmatched junction bases numbered 15, after V lost 3 bases and J lost 7 bases. CDR1 is KGHDR, CDR2 SFDVKD, per germline. This CDR3 is 18 amino acids long.

This chain connects TRBV10-2 to TRBJ2-1, with D perhaps matching TRBD2 (6 bases). From germline, CDR1 is WSHSY and CDR2 SAAADI. V lost 6 bases to trimming and J lost 0 bases, with 21 bases between them. This CDR3 contains 18 residues. CDR3 DNA: TGCGCCAGCAGCCCAAGAGTCGGAGGGATCAGCTCCTACAATGAGCAGTTCTTC. Protein product: CASSPRVGGISSYNEQFF.

Details on this clone: Distinct nucleotide sequences in the sample also encode this CDR3. The chain uses TRBV5-1 and TRBJ2-5; 8 bases match TRBD2. The CDR3 runs 19 residues. CDR1 is SGHRS, CDR2 YFSETQ, per germline. V was clipped by 5 bases and J by 4 bases; unmatched bases: 22. The CDR3 DNA is TGCGCCAGCAGTTCCACCGTTGGCCTTACCTATCTAGCGGGAGAGACCCAGTACTTC. Its translation is CASSSTVGLTYLAGETQYF. Full variable domain (missing parts from reference TRBV5-1 and TRBJ2-5): KAGVTQTPRYLIKTRGQQVTLSCSPISGHRSVSWYQQTPGQGLQFLFEYFSETQRNKGNFPGRFSGRQFSNSRSEMNVSTLELGDSALYLCASSSTVGLTYLAGETQYFGPGTRLLVL.

The J gene is TRBJ1-1, the V gene TRBV29-1; weak D call: TRBD1 (6 bases). CDR3 length equals 12 residues. Per germline, CDR1 SQVTM and CDR2 ANQGSEA. V was clipped by 6 bases and J by 1 base, with 9 bases between them. DNA of the CDR3: TGCAGCGTCAGGGGCTCGAACACTGAAGCTTTCTTT. Its translation is CSVRGSNTEAFF.

The count of this clone is one. The chain has TRBV9 and TRBJ1-3; unclear D gene. The ends were cut back, 0 bases at V and 0 bases at J, with 7 bases in the middle. CDR1 and CDR2 from the germline V gene are SGDLS and YYNGEE. This CDR3 has 15 residues. CDR3 nucleotides: TGTGCCAGCAGCGTAGACGGGGACTCTGGAAACACCATATATTTT. Translated: CASSVDGDSGNTIYF.

The V call is TRBV5-1, the J call TRBJ2-4, with D perhaps being TRBD1 or TRBD2 (6 bases each). The germline CDR1 and CDR2 sequences are SGHRS and YFSETQ. V was shortened by 0 bases and J by 15 bases, with 22 bases between the two germline ends. This CDR3 is 15 amino acids long. CDR3 DNA: TGCGCCAGCAGCTTGGTAGGGGGAGGCTACGACGGTCTGTACTTC. This translates into CASSLVGGGYDGLYF.

The table lists this clone with a count of one. The chain has TRBV3-1 (or the pseudogene TRBV3-2) and TRBJ2-5, with 11 positions matching TRBD1. This CDR3 spans 18 amino acids. CDR1 is LGHDT, CDR2 YNNKEL, per germline (reference sequence). The ends lost 4 bases at V and 4 bases at J; junction bases unmatched: 14. CDR3 nucleotides: TGTGCCAGCAGCCGCCGGCCGGGACAGGGGGGAGGTGGAGAGACCCAGTACTTC. Translation: CASSRRPGQGGGGETQYF.

The chain carries TRBV2 and TRBJ2-1; either TRBD1 or TRBD2 may fit D (5 bases each). This CDR3 comprises 17 residues. The germline V gene encodes CDR1 SNHLY and CDR2 FYNNEI. The V end lost 4 bases, the J end lost 7 bases, and 23 bases lay between the germline ends. CDR3 region: CASSVHLSRASGNEQFF. The CDR3 nucleotides read TGTGCCAGCAGTGTGCATCTTTCGAGGGCTTCAGGGAATGAGCAGTTCTTC.

The chain couples TRBV5-1 to TRBJ1-3; D may be TRBD1 (6 bases). Trimming removed 5 bases from V and 0 bases from J, with 15 bases in between. This CDR3 comprises 16 residues. Germline CDR1 and CDR2: SGHRS and YFSETQ. The CDR3 is CASSRDTGFSGNTIYF. The CDR3 coding sequence is TGCGCCAGCAGTCGGGACACAGGTTTCTCTGGAAACACCATATATTTT.

This clone was counted between two and nine times. The V call is TRBV12-3 or TRBV12-4, the J call TRBJ2-7, with TRBD1 matching over 7 bases. V gave up 6 bases and J gave up 3 bases; unmatched junction bases: 2. The CDR3 has 12 amino acids. This CDR3 reads CASRTGLYEQYF. DNA for the CDR3: TGTGCCAGCAGGACAGGGCTCTACGAGCAGTACTTC.

This clone was detected once. The chain has TRBV5-1 and TRBJ2-3, with TRBD2 matching over 9 bases. CDR3 length: 16 residues. The germline V gene has CDR1 SGHRS and CDR2 YFSETQ. The trim removed 2 bases at V and 0 bases at J, leaving 4 bases unmatched. The CDR3 loop reads CASSLALAGSTDTQYF. DNA for the CDR3: TGCGCCAGCAGCTTAGCACTAGCGGGTAGCACAGATACGCAGTATTTT.